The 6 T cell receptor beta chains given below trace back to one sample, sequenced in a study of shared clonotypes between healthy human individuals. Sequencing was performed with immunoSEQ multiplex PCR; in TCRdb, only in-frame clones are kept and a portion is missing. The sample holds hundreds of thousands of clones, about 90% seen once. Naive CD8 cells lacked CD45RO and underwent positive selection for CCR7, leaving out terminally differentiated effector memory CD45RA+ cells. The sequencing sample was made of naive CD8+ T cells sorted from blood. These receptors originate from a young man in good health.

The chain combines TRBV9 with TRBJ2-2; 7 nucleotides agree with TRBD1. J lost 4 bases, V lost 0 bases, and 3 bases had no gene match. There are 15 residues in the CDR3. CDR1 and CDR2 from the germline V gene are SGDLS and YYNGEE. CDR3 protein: CASSVVAGGTGELFF. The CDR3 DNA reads TGTGCCAGCAGCGTAGTTGCAGGGGGCACCGGGGAGCTGTTTTTT.

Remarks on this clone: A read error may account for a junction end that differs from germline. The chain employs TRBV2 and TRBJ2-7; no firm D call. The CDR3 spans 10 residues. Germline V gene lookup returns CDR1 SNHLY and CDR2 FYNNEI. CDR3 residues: CASSLGPAVF. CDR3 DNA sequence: TGTGCCAGCTCATTGGGCCCCGCGGTCTTC.

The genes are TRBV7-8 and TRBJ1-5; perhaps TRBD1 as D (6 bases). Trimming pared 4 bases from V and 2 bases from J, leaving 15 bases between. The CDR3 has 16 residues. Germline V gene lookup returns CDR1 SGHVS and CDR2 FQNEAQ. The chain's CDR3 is CASSSDRMFGNQPQHF. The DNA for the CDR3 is TGTGCCAGCAGCTCTGACAGGATGTTTGGCAATCAGCCCCAGCATTTT.

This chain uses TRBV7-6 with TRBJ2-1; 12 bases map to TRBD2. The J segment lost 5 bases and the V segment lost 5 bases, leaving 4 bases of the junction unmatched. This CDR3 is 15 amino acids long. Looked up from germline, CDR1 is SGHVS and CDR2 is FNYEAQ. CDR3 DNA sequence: TGTGCCAGCAGCCTGGGACTAGCGGGCAACAATGAGCAGTTCTTC. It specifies CASSLGLAGNNEQFF. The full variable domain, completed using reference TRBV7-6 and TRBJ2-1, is GAGVSQSPRYKVTKRGQDVALRCDPISGHVSLYWYRQALGQGPEFLTYFNYEAQQDKSGLPNDRFSAERPEGSISTLTIQRTEQRDSAMYRCASSLGLAGNNEQFFGPGTRLTVL.

CDR3 region: CASSESLFGSYEQYF. DNA for the CDR3: TGTGCCAGCAGTGAAAGTCTCTTCGGCTCCTACGAGCAGTACTTC. The V and J genes are TRBV6-1 and TRBJ2-7; no firm D call. The germline V gene has CDR1 MNHNS and CDR2 SASEGT. Trimming took off 2 bases at V and 0 bases at J, with 11 bases between the two ends. This CDR3 region has 15 residues.

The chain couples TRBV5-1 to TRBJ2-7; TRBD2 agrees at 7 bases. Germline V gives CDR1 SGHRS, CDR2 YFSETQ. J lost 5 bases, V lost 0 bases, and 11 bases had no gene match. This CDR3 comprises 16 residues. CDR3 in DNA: TGCGCCAGCAGCTTGGCCCTCGTGGGAGGGCAGGACGAGCAGTACTTC. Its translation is CASSLALVGGQDEQYF.